The source of this T cell receptor beta chain is a study of cytomegalovirus exposure and HLA in healthy donors. Broader study findings: Associated with cytomegalovirus, according to the listing, were around 160 TCR beta chains. Both high specificity and high sensitivity reportedly marked the classifier's diagnosis of cytomegalovirus status.

Trimming removed 7 bases at V and 8 bases at J, with 14 bases between. The CDR3 has 12 residues. Per the germline V gene, CDR1 is MDHEN and CDR2 is SYDVKM. Details on this clone: Its matching antigen is unknown.

The method was immunoSEQ multiplex PCR; TCRdb's version includes in-frame clones alone and lacks a portion of them. The table records 100,000 to 150,000 clones, approximately 90% of them present only once. V and J are TRBV28 and TRBJ1-2, with D perhaps TRBD1 (5 bases). The material sequenced was PBMCs. The TCR comes from a woman younger than 30 in good health and CMV-seronegative. CDR3 in DNA: TGTGCCAGCACCCTCATGGAGGGGGGCTACACCTTC. Protein sequence: CASTLMEGGYTF.